The clone carrying this TCR beta chain was observed a handful of times. Individual cDNA molecules (in the library) carried attached unique molecular identifiers. One entry per CDR3 protein, called by TCRdb with MiXCR from the RACE reads. Here the sample spans 210,000 or so distinct CDR3 sequences, 24% being singletons. This entry comes from a study of human T cells and chemical hapten exposure. Study as a whole: The use of 2% DPC on around 2 cm by around 2 cm of upper inner arm skin constituted sensitization.

This CDR3 has 14 residues. V lost 11 bases and J 10 bases, leaving 21 bases between the germline ends. The V gene's germline CDR1 is ENHRY and CDR2 SYGVKD. Sample time point: patch test 3, about 24 weeks after DPC sensitization. Regarding treatment: therapeutic diphenylcyclopropenone sensitization with weekly scalp DPC. Sequencing used whole blood, obtained in connection with sensitization to the hapten diphenylcyclopropenone (DPC). The rearrangement uses TRBV10-3 and TRBJ1-6; D might be TRBD1 (6 bases). The sequence was collected from a woman in her thirties or forties with alopecia areata. Some clones in this sample may be carry-over from other donors' samples. The DNA for the CDR3 is TGTGCCTCCAGGGGAGGGGCTACCAGCTCACCCCTCCACTTT. It yields the protein CASRGGATSSPLHF.